This passage covers 2 T cell receptor beta chains from one sample sequenced in a study of shared clonotypes between healthy human individuals. The method was immunoSEQ multiplex PCR; TCRdb's version includes in-frame clones alone and lacks a portion of them. In the table there are hundreds of thousands of clones, approximately 71% of which are singletons. The sample comprised PBMCs. The receptors were gathered from a woman between 40 and 55 years old in good health. Some clones in this sample may be carry-over from other donors' samples.

The V and J genes are TRBV28 and TRBJ1-5, with a possible D match to TRBD1 (5 bases). V was clipped by 7 bases and J by 1 base, with 14 bases between them. In germline, CDR1 is MDHEN, CDR2 SYDVKM. The CDR3 contains 15 residues. This CDR3 is CASTAGGLSNQPQHF. The CDR3 coding sequence is TGTGCCAGCACGGCGGGGGGACTGAGCAATCAGCCCCAGCATTTT.

This chain joins TRBV29-1 and TRBJ1-2; maybe TRBD1 (6 bases). The CDR3 loop spans 13 amino acids. Per the germline V gene, CDR1 is SQVTM and CDR2 is ANQGSEA. Trimming shortened V by 5 bases and J by 1 base, and 11 bases separated the two germline ends. This CDR3 reads CSVQRDINYGYTF. The CDR3 DNA follows: TGCAGCGTTCAGCGGGACATTAACTATGGCTACACCTTC.